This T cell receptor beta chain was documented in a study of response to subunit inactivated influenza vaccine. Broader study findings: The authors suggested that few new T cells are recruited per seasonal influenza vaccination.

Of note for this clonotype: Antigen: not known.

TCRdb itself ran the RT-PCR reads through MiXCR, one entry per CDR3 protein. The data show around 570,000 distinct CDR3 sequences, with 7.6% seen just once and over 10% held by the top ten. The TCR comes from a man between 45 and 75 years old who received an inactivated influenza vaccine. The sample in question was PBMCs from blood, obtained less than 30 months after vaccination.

For the CDR3, the DNA is TGTGCCAGCACCCCAAGCGGGGGGCTTCAAGAGACCCAGTACTTC. Translation gives CASTPSGGLQETQYF. The chain carries TRBV12-3 or TRBV12-4 and TRBJ2-5, with TRBD2 matching over 9 bases. The V segment lost 7 bases and the J segment 2 bases; nucleotides outside the gene matches: 8. CDR3 size: 15 residues.